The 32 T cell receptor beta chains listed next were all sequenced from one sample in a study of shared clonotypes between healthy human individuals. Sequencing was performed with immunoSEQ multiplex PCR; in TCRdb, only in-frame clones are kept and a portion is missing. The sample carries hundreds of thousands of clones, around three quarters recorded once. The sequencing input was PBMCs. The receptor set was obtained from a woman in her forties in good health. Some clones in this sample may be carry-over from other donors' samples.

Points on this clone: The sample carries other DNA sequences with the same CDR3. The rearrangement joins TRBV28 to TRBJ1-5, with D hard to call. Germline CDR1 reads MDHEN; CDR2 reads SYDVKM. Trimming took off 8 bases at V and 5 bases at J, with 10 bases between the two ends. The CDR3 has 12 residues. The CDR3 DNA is TGTGCCAGCGGTAGACTGGATCAGCCCCAGCATTTT. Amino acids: CASGRLDQPQHF.

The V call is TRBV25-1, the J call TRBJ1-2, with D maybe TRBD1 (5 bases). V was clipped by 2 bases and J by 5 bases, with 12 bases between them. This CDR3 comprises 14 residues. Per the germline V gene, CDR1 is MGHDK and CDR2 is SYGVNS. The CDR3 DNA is TGTGCCAGCAGTGAAAGGATTGGGGCATATGGCTACACCTTC. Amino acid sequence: CASSERIGAYGYTF.

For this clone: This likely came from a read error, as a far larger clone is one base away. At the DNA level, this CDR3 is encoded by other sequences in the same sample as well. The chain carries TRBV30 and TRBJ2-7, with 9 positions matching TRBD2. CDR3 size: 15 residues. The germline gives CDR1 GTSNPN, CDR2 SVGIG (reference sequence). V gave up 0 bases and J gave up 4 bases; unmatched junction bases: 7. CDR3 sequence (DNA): TGTGCCTGGAGTGTACGGCGGGAGGGCTTTTACGAGCAGTACTTC. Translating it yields CAWSVRREGFYEQYF. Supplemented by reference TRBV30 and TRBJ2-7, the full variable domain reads SQTIHQWPATLVQPVGSPLSLECTVEGTSNPNLYWYRQAAGRGLQLLFYSVGIGQISSEVPQNLSASRPQDRQFILSSKKLLLSDSGFYLCAWSVRREGFYEQYFGPGTRLTVT.

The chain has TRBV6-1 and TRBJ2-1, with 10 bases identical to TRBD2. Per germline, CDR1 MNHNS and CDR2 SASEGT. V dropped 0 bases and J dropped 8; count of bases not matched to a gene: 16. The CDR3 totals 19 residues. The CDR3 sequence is CASSEARGLAWRLVDEQFF. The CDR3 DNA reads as TGTGCCAGCAGTGAAGCGCGGGGACTAGCGTGGAGATTAGTCGATGAGCAGTTCTTC.

The DNA of the CDR3 is TGTGCCAGCAGCCAAGTCACGGGAGCCCCTGGAGATACGCAGTATTTT. Amino acids: CASSQVTGAPGDTQYF. This rearrangement joins TRBV4-2 to TRBJ2-3, with D maybe TRBD2 (6 bases). The CDR3 spans 16 residues. V was pared by 1 base and J by 5 bases, with 16 bases between. The germline V gene has CDR1 LGHNA and CDR2 YNFKEQ.

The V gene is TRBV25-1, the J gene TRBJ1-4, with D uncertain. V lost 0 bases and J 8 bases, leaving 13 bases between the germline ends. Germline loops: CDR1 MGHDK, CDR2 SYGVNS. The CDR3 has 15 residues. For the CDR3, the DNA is TGTGCCAGCAGTGAATATGCCGGGTTTGAAGAAAAACTGTTTTTT. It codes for CASSEYAGFEEKLFF.

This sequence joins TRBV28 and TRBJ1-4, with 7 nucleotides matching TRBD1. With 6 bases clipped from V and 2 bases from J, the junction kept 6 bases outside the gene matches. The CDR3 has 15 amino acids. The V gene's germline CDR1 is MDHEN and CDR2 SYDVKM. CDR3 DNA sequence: TGTGCCAGCAGACGACAGGGCGCCACTAATGAAAAACTGTTTTTT. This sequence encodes CASRRQGATNEKLFF.

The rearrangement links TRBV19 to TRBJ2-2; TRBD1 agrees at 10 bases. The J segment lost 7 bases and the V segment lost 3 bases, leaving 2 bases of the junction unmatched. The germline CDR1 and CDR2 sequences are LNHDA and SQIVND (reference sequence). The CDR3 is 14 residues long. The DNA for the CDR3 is TGTGCCAGTAGTATGGGACAGGGGATCGGGGAGCTGTTTTTT. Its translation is CASSMGQGIGELFF.

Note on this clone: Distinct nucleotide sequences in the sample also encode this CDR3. The CDR3 nucleotides read TGTGCCAGCAGCCAAGGTTTAGGGGACACTGAAGCTTTCTTT. Translated: CASSQGLGDTEAFF. This chain uses TRBV4-2 with TRBJ1-1, with D perhaps TRBD1 (5 bases). The V gene lost 1 base and the J gene lost 3 bases, with 9 bases spanning the gap. This CDR3 is 14 amino acids long. Germline-derived CDR1 and CDR2 are LGHNA and YNFKEQ.

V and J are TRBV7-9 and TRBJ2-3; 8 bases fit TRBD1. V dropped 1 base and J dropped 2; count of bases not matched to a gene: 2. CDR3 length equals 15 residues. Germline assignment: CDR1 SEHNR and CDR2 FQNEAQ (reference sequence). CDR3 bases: TGTGCCAGCAGCTTAGGGACAGGGTACACAGATACGCAGTATTTT. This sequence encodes CASSLGTGYTDTQYF.

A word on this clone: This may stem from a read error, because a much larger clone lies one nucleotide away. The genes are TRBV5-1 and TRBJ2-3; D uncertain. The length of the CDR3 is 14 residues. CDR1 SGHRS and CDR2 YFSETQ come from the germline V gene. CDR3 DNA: TGCGCCGGCAGCTTCCTAAACCCCACAGATACGCAGTATTTT. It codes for CAGSFLNPTDTQYF.

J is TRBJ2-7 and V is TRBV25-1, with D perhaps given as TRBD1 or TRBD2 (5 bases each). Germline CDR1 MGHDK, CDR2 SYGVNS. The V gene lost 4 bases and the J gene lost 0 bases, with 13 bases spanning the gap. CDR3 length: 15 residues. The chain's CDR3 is CASSGQGDRSYEQYF. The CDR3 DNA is TGTGCCAGCAGTGGCCAAGGGGACCGCTCCTACGAGCAGTACTTC.

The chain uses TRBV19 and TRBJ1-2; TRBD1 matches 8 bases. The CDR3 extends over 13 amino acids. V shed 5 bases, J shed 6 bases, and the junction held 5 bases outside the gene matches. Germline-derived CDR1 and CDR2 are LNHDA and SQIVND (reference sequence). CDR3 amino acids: CASSFLQGDGYTF. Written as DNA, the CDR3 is TGTGCCAGTAGTTTCCTACAGGGGGATGGCTACACCTTC.

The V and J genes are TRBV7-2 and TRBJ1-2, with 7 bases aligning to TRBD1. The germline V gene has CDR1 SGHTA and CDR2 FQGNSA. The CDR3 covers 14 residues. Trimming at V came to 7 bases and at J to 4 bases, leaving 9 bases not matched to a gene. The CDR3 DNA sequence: TGTGCCAGCACCCAACTGACAGGGCTCTATGGCTACACCTTC. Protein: CASTQLTGLYGYTF.

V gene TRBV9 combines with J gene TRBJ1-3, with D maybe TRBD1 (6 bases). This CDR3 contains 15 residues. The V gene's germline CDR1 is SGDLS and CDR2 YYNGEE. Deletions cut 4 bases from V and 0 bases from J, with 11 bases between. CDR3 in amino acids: CASSITGSSGNTIYF. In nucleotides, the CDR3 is TGTGCCAGCAGCATAACAGGGAGCTCTGGAAACACCATATATTTT.

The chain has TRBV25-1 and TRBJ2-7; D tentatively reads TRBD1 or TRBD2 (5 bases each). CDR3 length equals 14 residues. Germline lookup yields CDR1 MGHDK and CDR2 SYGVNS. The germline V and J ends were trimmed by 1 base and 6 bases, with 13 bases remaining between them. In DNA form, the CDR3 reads TGTGCCAGCAGTGAATTGTTGGTCGGGGCCGAGCAGTACTTC. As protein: CASSELLVGAEQYF.

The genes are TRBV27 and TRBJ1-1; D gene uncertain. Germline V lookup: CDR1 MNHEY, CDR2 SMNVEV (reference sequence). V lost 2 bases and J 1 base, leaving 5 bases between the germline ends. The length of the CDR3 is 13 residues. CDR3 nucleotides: TGTGCCAGCAGTTTAGCCACGAACACTGAAGCTTTCTTT. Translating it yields CASSLATNTEAFF.

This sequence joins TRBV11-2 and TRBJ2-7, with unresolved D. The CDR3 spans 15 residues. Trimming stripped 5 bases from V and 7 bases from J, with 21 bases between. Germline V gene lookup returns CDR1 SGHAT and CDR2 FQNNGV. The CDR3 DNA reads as TGTGCCAGCAGCCCTAGGACCGGAGCCCCCGGTGAGCAGTACTTC. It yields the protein CASSPRTGAPGEQYF. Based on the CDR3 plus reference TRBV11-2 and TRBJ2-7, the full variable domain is EAGVAQSPRYKIIEKRQSVAFWCNPISGHATLYWYQQILGQGPKLLIQFQNNGVVDDSQLPKDRFSAERLKGVDSTLKIQPAKLEDSAVYLCASSPRTGAPGEQYFGPGTRLTVT.

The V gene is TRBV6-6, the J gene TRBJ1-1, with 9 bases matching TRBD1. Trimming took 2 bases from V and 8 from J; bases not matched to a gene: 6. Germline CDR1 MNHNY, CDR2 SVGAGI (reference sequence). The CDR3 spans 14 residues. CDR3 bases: TGTGCCAGCAGTTACCACCGACAGGGGGAGGAAGCTTTCTTT. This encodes CASSYHRQGEEAFF.

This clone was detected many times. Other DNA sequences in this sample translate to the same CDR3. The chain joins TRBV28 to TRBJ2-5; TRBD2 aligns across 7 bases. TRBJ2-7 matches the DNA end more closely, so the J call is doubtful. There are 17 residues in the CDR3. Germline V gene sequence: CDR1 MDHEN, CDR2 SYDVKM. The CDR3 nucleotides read TGTGCCAGCAGTTTAATTCTAGGCGGGAGAACCTCCTACGAGCAGTACTTC. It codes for CASSLILGGRTSYEQYF.

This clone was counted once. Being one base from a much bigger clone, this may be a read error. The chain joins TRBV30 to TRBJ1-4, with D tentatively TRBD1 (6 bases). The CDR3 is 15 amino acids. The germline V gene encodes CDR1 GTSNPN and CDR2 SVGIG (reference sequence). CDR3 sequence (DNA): TGTGCCAGGAGAGTTCCGGGACACCCGGCGGAAAAACTGTTTTTT. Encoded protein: CARRVPGHPAEKLFF.

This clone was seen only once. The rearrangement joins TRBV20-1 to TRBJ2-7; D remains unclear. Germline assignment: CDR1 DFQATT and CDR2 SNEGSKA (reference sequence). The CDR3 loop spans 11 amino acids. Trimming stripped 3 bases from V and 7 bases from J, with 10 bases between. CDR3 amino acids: CSASPLREQYF. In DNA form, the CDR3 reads TGCAGTGCTAGCCCCTTGAGGGAGCAGTACTTC.

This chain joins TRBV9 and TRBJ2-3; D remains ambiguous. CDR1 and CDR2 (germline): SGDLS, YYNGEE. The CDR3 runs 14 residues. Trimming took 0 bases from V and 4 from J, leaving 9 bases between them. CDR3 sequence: CASSVAAPSDTQYF. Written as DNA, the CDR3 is TGTGCCAGCAGCGTAGCTGCGCCATCAGATACGCAGTATTTT.

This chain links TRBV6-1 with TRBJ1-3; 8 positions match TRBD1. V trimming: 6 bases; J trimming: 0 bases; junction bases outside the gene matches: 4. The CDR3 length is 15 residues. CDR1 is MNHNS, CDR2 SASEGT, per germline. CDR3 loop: CASSPDRGSGNTIYF. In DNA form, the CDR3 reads TGTGCCAGCAGCCCAGACAGGGGCTCTGGAAACACCATATATTTT.

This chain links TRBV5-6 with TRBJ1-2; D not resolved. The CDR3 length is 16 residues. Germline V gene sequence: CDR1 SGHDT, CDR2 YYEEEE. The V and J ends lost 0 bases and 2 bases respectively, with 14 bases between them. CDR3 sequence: CASSLEVVYANYGYTF. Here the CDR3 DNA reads TGTGCCAGCAGCTTGGAGGTTGTTTACGCCAACTATGGCTACACCTTC.

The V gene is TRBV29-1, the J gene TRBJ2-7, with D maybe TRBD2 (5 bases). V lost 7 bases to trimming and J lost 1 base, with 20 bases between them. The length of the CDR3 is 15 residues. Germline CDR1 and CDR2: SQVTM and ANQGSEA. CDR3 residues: CSALGAAGTSYEQYF. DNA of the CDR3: TGCAGCGCCTTGGGAGCCGCAGGCACTTCCTACGAGCAGTACTTC.

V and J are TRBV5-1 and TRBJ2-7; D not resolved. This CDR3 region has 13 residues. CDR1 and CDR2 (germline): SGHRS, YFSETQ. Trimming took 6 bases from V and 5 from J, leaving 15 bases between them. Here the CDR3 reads CASKELTGNEQYF. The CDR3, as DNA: TGCGCCAGCAAAGAGCTCACGGGTAACGAGCAGTACTTC.

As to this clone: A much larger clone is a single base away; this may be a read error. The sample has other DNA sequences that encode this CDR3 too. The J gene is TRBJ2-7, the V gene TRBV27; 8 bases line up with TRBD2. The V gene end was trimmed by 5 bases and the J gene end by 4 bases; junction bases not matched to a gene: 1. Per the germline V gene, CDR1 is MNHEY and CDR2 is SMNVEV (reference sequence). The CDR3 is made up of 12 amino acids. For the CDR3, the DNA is TGTGCCAGCAGTACTAGCGGATACGAGCAGTACTTC. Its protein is CASSTSGYEQYF.

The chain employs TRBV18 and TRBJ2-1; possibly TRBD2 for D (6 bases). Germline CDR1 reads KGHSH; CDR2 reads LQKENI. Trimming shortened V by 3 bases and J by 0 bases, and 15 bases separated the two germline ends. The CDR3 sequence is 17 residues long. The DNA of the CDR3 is TGTGCCAGCTCACCGAGGACTGCGCGGGACTCCTACAATGAGCAGTTCTTC. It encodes CASSPRTARDSYNEQFF.

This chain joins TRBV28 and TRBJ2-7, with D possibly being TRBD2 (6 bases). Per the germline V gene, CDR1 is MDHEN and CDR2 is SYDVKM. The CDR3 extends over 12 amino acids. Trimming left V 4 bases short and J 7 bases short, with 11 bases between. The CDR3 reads CASSWGVPEQYF. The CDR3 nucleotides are TGTGCCAGCAGTTGGGGGGTCCCAGAGCAGTACTTC.

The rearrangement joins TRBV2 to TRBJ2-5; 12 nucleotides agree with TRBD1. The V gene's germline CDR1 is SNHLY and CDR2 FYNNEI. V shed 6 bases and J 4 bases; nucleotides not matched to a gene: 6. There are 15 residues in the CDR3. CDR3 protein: CASRTGTGGRETQYF. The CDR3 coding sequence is TGTGCCAGCAGGACCGGGACAGGGGGCCGAGAGACCCAGTACTTC.

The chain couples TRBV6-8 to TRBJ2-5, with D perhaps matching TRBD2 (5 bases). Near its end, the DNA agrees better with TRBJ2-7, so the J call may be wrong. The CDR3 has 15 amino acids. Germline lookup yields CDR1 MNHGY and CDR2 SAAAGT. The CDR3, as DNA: TGTGCCAGCACCCAAAAGCGGAGTGTGGCTTACGAGCAGTACTTC. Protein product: CASTQKRSVAYEQYF.